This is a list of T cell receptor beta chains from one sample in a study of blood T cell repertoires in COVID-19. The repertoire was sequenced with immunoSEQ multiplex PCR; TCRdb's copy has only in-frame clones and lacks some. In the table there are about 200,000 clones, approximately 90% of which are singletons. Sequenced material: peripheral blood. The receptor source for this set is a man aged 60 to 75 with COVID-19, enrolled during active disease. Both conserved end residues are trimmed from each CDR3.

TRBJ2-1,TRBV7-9,ASSHNGRGLGNNEQF
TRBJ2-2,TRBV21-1,ASSKVGTGVCTGELF
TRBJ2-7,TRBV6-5,ASSSRMTGISYEQY
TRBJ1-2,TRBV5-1,ASSLQGQGNYGYT
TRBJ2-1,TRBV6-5,ASSRGQKEQF
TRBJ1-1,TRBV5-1,ASSPWDRGLNTEAF
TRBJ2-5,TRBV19,ASSIHDKGRETQY
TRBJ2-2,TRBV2,ASRPDSGSPGELF
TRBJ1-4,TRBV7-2,ASSLTGSSTEKLF
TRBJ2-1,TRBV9,ASSPLFSATINEQF
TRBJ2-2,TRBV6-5,ASSYFSRGDGELF
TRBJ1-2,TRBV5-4,ASSLAPSDYGYT
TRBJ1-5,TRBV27,ASSPSNGNQPQH
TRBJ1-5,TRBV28,ASTGEPQPQH
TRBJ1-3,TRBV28,ASSLHGQGKNTIY
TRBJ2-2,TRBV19,ASIGNGLATAGELF